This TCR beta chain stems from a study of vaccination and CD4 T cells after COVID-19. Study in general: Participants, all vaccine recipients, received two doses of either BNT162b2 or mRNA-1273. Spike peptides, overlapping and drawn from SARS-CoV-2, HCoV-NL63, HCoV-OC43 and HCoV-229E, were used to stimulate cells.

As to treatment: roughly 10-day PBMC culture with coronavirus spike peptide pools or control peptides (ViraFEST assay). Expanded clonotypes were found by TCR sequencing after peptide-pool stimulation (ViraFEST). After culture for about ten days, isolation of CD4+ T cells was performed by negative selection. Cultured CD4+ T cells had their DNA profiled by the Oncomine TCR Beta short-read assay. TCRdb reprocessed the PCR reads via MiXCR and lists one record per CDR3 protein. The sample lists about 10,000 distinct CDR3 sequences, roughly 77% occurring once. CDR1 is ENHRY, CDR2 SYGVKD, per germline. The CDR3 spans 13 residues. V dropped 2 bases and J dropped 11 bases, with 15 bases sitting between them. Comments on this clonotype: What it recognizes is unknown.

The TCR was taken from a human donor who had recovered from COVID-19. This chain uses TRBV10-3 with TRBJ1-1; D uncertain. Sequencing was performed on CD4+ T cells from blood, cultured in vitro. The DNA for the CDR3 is TGTGCCATCAGTGAGGGGGAGGACCAGCGGGCTTTCTTT. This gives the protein CAISEGEDQRAFF.